Sequencing of this T cell receptor (beta chain) was carried out in a study of blood T cell repertoires in COVID-19. Study-level background: The United States, Italy and Spain were the sources of the acute and convalescent COVID-19 samples.

This clone was seen a single time. How the authors handled the data: Scientists estimated how many nucleated cells there were by amplifying reference gene primers. TCRdb's table, derived via immunoSEQ multiplex PCR, lists solely in-frame clones and lacks some. The DNA was the basis for D and trimming; V, J and clone size are from that table. The sample has approximately 150,000 clones, roughly 82% seen once. Looked up from germline, CDR1 is SGHAT and CDR2 is FQDESV (reference sequence). V lost 5 bases, J lost 3 bases, and 12 bases lay in between. The CDR3 spans 14 residues. The chain couples TRBV11-1 to TRBJ2-3, with D tentatively TRBD1 (5 bases). Sequenced sample: peripheral blood. This TCR derives from a human donor with acute or convalescent COVID-19. The donor label of this sample is uncertain. This CDR3 reads CASSGQSGTDTQYF. DNA of the CDR3: TGTGCCAGCAGCGGTCAGTCAGGGACAGATACGCAGTATTTT.